The clone carrying this TCR beta chain was found a few times. Its matching antigen is unknown. A TCRbeta library incorporating unique molecular identifiers was prepared. Each CDR3 protein gets one entry after TCRdb re-called the PCR reads with MiXCR. The sample lists a few hundred thousand distinct CDR3 sequences; 15% to 20% were seen once. This specimen comes from a study of T-cell reconstitution after alpha-beta-depleted transplantation in children. Overall study findings and caveats: The origin of high day-60 TCRbeta diversity in some patients lay in surviving recipient T cells and thymic progenitors. There were reportedly several hundred expanded graft clones from which alpha-beta T cells came about two months after transplant. Most T-cell counts and diversity one year after the transplant came from T cells that were newly produced.

The CDR3 extends over 13 amino acids. The V end was cut by 9 bases, the J end by 0 bases, with 11 bases between. The J gene is TRBJ1-1, the V gene TRBV12-3 or TRBV12-4; maybe TRBD1 (6 bases). This TCR came from a boy in the first two years of life who had a stem cell transplant for Wiskott-Aldrich syndrome, so the T cells may come from the graft donor. The sequences come from PBMCs, mostly from graft donor cells, collected 360 days after TCRalphabeta/CD19-depleted stem cell transplant. The CDR3 sequence is CASPGQMNTEAFF. The CDR3 bases are TGTGCCAGTCCCGGACAGATGAACACTGAAGCTTTCTTT.